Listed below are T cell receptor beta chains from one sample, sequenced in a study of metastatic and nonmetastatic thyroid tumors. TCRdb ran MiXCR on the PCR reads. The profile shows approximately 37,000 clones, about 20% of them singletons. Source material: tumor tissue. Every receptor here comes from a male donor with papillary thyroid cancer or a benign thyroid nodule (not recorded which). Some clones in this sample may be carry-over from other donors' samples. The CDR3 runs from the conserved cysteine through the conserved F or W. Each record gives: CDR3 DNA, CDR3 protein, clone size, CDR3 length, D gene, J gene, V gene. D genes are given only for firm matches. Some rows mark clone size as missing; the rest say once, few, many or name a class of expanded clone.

CDR3 DNA: TGCGCCAGCAGCTTGTCCGGGCCGGTCCCGCCAGATACGCAGTATTTT
CDR3 protein: CASSLSGPVPPDTQYF
clone size: -
CDR3 length: 16
D gene: -
J gene: TRBJ2-3
V gene: TRBV5-1

CDR3 DNA: TGCGCCAGCAGCTTGGAGACGGCATATAATTCACCCCTCCACTTT
CDR3 protein: CASSLETAYNSPLHF
clone size: many
CDR3 length: 15
D gene: -
J gene: TRBJ1-6
V gene: TRBV5-1

CDR3 DNA: TGTGCCAGCAGGCGTCTTCCGGGACAGACTTTATACGAGCAGTACTTC
CDR3 protein: CASRRLPGQTLYEQYF
clone size: medium-sized
CDR3 length: 16
D gene: TRBD1
J gene: TRBJ2-7
V gene: TRBV7-8

CDR3 DNA: TGCGCCAGCAGCGGCGGACTAGCGGGAGTGGGGCAGTTCTTC
CDR3 protein: CASSGGLAGVGQFF
clone size: -
CDR3 length: 14
D gene: TRBD2
J gene: TRBJ2-1
V gene: TRBV5-1

CDR3 DNA: TGCAGTGCTAGGGTCGGGACTGAATACAATGAGCAGTTCTTC
CDR3 protein: CSARVGTEYNEQFF
clone size: -
CDR3 length: 14
D gene: -
J gene: TRBJ2-1
V gene: TRBV20-1

CDR3 DNA: TGCGCCAGCGGCCCTGGGACAGCGCATGGCTACACCTTC
CDR3 protein: CASGPGTAHGYTF
clone size: many
CDR3 length: 13
D gene: TRBD1
J gene: TRBJ1-2
V gene: TRBV5-1

CDR3 DNA: TGCAGTGCTGCGATGGGACTCGACTACGAGCAGTACTTC
CDR3 protein: CSAAMGLDYEQYF
clone size: many
CDR3 length: 13
D gene: -
J gene: TRBJ2-7
V gene: TRBV20-1

CDR3 DNA: TGTGCCAGCAGCTTAGGGGGGGGTGCAGATACGCAGTATTTT
CDR3 protein: CASSLGGGADTQYF
clone size: many
CDR3 length: 14
D gene: TRBD2
J gene: TRBJ2-3
V gene: TRBV7-3

CDR3 DNA: TGCAGTGCTACCCCTTTGATGGGACTGAACGACAATGAGCAGTTCTTC
CDR3 protein: CSATPLMGLNDNEQFF
clone size: many
CDR3 length: 16
D gene: -
J gene: TRBJ2-1
V gene: TRBV20-1

CDR3 DNA: TGCAGTGCTAGAGGCGGGAGCTCCTACAATGAGCAGTTCTTC
CDR3 protein: CSARGGSSYNEQFF
clone size: many
CDR3 length: 14
D gene: TRBD2
J gene: TRBJ2-1
V gene: TRBV20-1

CDR3 DNA: TGTGCCAGCAGCGTAGACAGCGTACCACGGTATGGCTACACCTTC
CDR3 protein: CASSVDSVPRYGYTF
clone size: -
CDR3 length: 15
D gene: -
J gene: TRBJ1-2
V gene: TRBV9

CDR3 DNA: TGCAGTGCTAGAGACATTCGAGCGGGAGATCGTTACGAGCAGTACTTC
CDR3 protein: CSARDIRAGDRYEQYF
clone size: -
CDR3 length: 16
D gene: TRBD2
J gene: TRBJ2-7
V gene: TRBV20-1

CDR3 DNA: TGCGCCAGCAGCGCGGGACAGCCCGCAGATACGCAGTATTTT
CDR3 protein: CASSAGQPADTQYF
clone size: many
CDR3 length: 14
D gene: -
J gene: TRBJ2-3
V gene: TRBV5-1

CDR3 DNA: TGTGCCAGCAGTTCCGGACAGACTAACTATGGCTACACCTTC
CDR3 protein: CASSSGQTNYGYTF
clone size: -
CDR3 length: 14
D gene: -
J gene: TRBJ1-2
V gene: TRBV28

CDR3 DNA: TGTGCCAGTAGTATAGGGCAGGTACTCAATGAGCAGTTCTTC
CDR3 protein: CASSIGQVLNEQFF
clone size: -
CDR3 length: 14
D gene: -
J gene: TRBJ2-1
V gene: TRBV19

CDR3 DNA: TGTGCCAGCAGATTAGGAGGGCCTGACAATGAGCAGTTCTTC
CDR3 protein: CASRLGGPDNEQFF
clone size: few
CDR3 length: 14
D gene: -
J gene: TRBJ2-1
V gene: TRBV6-2/TRBV6-3

CDR3 DNA: TGCAGTGCTAGCGGACAGGGTGCCGAGCAGTACTTC
CDR3 protein: CSASGQGAEQYF
clone size: many
CDR3 length: 12
D gene: TRBD1
J gene: TRBJ2-7
V gene: TRBV20-1

CDR3 DNA: TGTGCCAGCAGCTTAGCCGCCTTCACCGGGGAGCTGTTTTTT
CDR3 protein: CASSLAAFTGELFF
clone size: -
CDR3 length: 14
D gene: -
J gene: TRBJ2-2
V gene: TRBV7-2

CDR3 DNA: TGTGCCTGGAGTGCCCTAGCGGGAGTTATAGATACGCAGTATTTT
CDR3 protein: CAWSALAGVIDTQYF
clone size: -
CDR3 length: 15
D gene: TRBD2
J gene: TRBJ2-3
V gene: TRBV30

CDR3 DNA: TGTGCCAGCAGCCTATTAGCGGGAGGGAAAGGAGAGACCCAGTACTTC
CDR3 protein: CASSLLAGGKGETQYF
clone size: many
CDR3 length: 16
D gene: TRBD2
J gene: TRBJ2-5
V gene: TRBV3-1